A selection of T cell receptor beta chains follows, all from one sample in a study of shared clonotypes between healthy human individuals. TCRdb's table, derived via immunoSEQ multiplex PCR, lists solely in-frame clones and lacks some. The sample carries around 1,900,000 clones, about 93% recorded once. The material sequenced was naive CD8+ T cells from PBMCs. All receptors derive from a man in his late teens or twenties in good health. Some clones in this sample may be carry-over from other donors' samples. CDR3s include the opening cysteine and the closing phenylalanine or tryptophan. A D gene is named only where the DNA matches it firmly. Not all rows give a size; the values are once, few, many and, for expanded clones, a class.

v_call: TRBV27; clone_size: -; d_call: TRBD2; j_call: TRBJ2-3; cdr3_nt: TGTGCCAGCAGTTTATTCCCGGCGGGGGGAAAAGCAGATACGCAGTATTTT; cdr3_aa: CASSLFPAGGKADTQYF
v_call: TRBV4-2; clone_size: -; d_call: TRBD1; j_call: TRBJ2-7; cdr3_nt: TGTGCCAGCAGCCAAGAATCCGTGACAGGGCCGACCTCAGGCGAGCAGTACTTC; cdr3_aa: CASSQESVTGPTSGEQYF
v_call: TRBV5-1; clone_size: once; d_call: TRBD1; j_call: TRBJ2-7; cdr3_nt: TGCGCCAGCAGCACCGGGACAGGTGGCTACGAGCAGTACTTC; cdr3_aa: CASSTGTGGYEQYF
v_call: TRBV11-1; clone_size: -; d_call: -; j_call: TRBJ1-1; cdr3_nt: TGTGCCAGCAGCTTATCTTACAACACTGAAGCTTTCTTT; cdr3_aa: CASSLSYNTEAFF
v_call: TRBV25-1; clone_size: -; d_call: -; j_call: TRBJ2-7; cdr3_nt: TGTGCCAGCAGTGAATCGACAGTCTACGAGCAGTACTTC; cdr3_aa: CASSESTVYEQYF
v_call: TRBV4-2; clone_size: few; d_call: -; j_call: TRBJ1-1; cdr3_nt: TGTGCCAGCAGCCCCGAGTTGAGGACATATGAAGCTTTCTTT; cdr3_aa: CASSPELRTYEAFF
v_call: TRBV10-2; clone_size: -; d_call: -; j_call: TRBJ1-3; cdr3_nt: TGCGCCAGCACGAAAGGGACGGAAGCCATCATCGGAAACACCATATATTTT; cdr3_aa: CASTKGTEAIIGNTIYF
v_call: TRBV10-1; clone_size: -; d_call: -; j_call: TRBJ2-1; cdr3_nt: TGCGCCAGCAAGCGATCCAGATTTAACGCATACTCCTACAATGAGCAGTTCTTC; cdr3_aa: CASKRSRFNAYSYNEQFF
v_call: TRBV5-6; clone_size: -; d_call: -; j_call: TRBJ1-1; cdr3_nt: TGTGCCAGCAGCTTAGGACCTGAAGCTTTCTTT; cdr3_aa: CASSLGPEAFF
v_call: TRBV7-9; clone_size: -; d_call: -; j_call: TRBJ2-2; cdr3_nt: TGTGCCAGCAGCTTAGTAGGCAGGCTGAACACCGGGGAGCTGTTTTTT; cdr3_aa: CASSLVGRLNTGELFF
v_call: TRBV6-1; clone_size: -; d_call: -; j_call: TRBJ2-1; cdr3_nt: TGTGCCAGCAGTGGGGGTCTAGTATACAATGAGCAGTTCTTC; cdr3_aa: CASSGGLVYNEQFF
v_call: TRBV9; clone_size: -; d_call: -; j_call: TRBJ2-5; cdr3_nt: TGTGCCAGCAGCTATACGGGGCGGGTTGGGGAGACCCAGTACTTC; cdr3_aa: CASSYTGRVGETQYF
v_call: TRBV27; clone_size: -; d_call: -; j_call: TRBJ1-1; cdr3_nt: TGTGCCAGCACCAAAAGACTCTCAGGGTCTTATACTGAAGCTTTCTTT; cdr3_aa: CASTKRLSGSYTEAFF
v_call: TRBV6-5; clone_size: -; d_call: -; j_call: TRBJ2-1; cdr3_nt: TGTGCCAGCAGCCCTCGCGGAAGCTCCTACAATGAGCAGTTCTTC; cdr3_aa: CASSPRGSSYNEQFF
v_call: TRBV6-1; clone_size: once; d_call: -; j_call: TRBJ2-5; cdr3_nt: TGTGCCAGCAGTGACGGACGACAGTCCACTCAAGAGACCCAGTACTTC; cdr3_aa: CASSDGRQSTQETQYF
v_call: TRBV7-9; clone_size: -; d_call: -; j_call: TRBJ2-5; cdr3_nt: TGTGCCAGCAGCTGGCCGGGAGAGACCCAGTACTTC; cdr3_aa: CASSWPGETQYF
v_call: TRBV7-3; clone_size: -; d_call: -; j_call: TRBJ2-1; cdr3_nt: TGTGCCAGCAGCTTAGGGCTAGCCAATGAGCAGTTCTTC; cdr3_aa: CASSLGLANEQFF
v_call: TRBV4-3; clone_size: -; d_call: -; j_call: TRBJ1-2; cdr3_nt: TGCGCCAGCAGCCACCAGGACGGTGGCTATGGCTACACCTTC; cdr3_aa: CASSHQDGGYGYTF
v_call: TRBV6-6; clone_size: -; d_call: -; j_call: TRBJ2-3; cdr3_nt: TGTGCCAGCGGAGATAGCGGCTACACAGATACGCAGTATTTT; cdr3_aa: CASGDSGYTDTQYF
v_call: TRBV7-9; clone_size: -; d_call: TRBD1; j_call: TRBJ2-1; cdr3_nt: TGTGCCAGCAGCCGGGACAGGGGACATGAGCAGTTCTTC; cdr3_aa: CASSRDRGHEQFF
v_call: TRBV19; clone_size: -; d_call: -; j_call: TRBJ1-1; cdr3_nt: TGTGCCAGTAGTATTTTTGGGGGACTGGCACTGAACACTGAAGCTTTCTTT; cdr3_aa: CASSIFGGLALNTEAFF
v_call: TRBV27; clone_size: -; d_call: -; j_call: TRBJ1-5; cdr3_nt: TGTGCCAGCAGTTGGGGCGGCAATCAGCCCCAGCATTTT; cdr3_aa: CASSWGGNQPQHF
v_call: TRBV9; clone_size: few; d_call: -; j_call: TRBJ1-1; cdr3_nt: TGTGCCAGCAGCGTAGGTGGGTCCACTGAAGCTTTCTTT; cdr3_aa: CASSVGGSTEAFF
v_call: TRBV9; clone_size: -; d_call: TRBD2; j_call: TRBJ2-5; cdr3_nt: TGTGCCAGCAGCGTAGGGGGAGGGAAGACTGAGACCCAGTACTTC; cdr3_aa: CASSVGGGKTETQYF
v_call: TRBV7-8; clone_size: once; d_call: -; j_call: TRBJ2-7; cdr3_nt: TGTGCCAGCAGCTCACGGGACCACAACTACGAGCAGTACTTC; cdr3_aa: CASSSRDHNYEQYF
v_call: TRBV7-3; clone_size: -; d_call: TRBD1; j_call: TRBJ1-2; cdr3_nt: TGTGCCAGCAGCCAGGGACAGGGGCATGGCTACACCTTC; cdr3_aa: CASSQGQGHGYTF
v_call: TRBV7-9; clone_size: -; d_call: TRBD2; j_call: TRBJ2-7; cdr3_nt: TGTGCCAGCAGCTCGAGTCTAGCGGGACCGAAGTACTTC; cdr3_aa: CASSSSLAGPKYF
v_call: TRBV4-1; clone_size: -; d_call: -; j_call: TRBJ2-2; cdr3_nt: TGCGCCAGCAGCCAAGAGAGCCCTGCACATGCGGGGGAGCTGTTTTTT; cdr3_aa: CASSQESPAHAGELFF
v_call: TRBV9; clone_size: -; d_call: TRBD2; j_call: TRBJ2-7; cdr3_nt: TGTGCCAGCAGCGATGGGACTAACTCCTACGAGCAGTACTTC; cdr3_aa: CASSDGTNSYEQYF
v_call: TRBV27; clone_size: -; d_call: TRBD1; j_call: TRBJ2-7; cdr3_nt: TGTGCCAGCAGTTTATACTCTACGACAGGGGGCTACGAGCAGTACTTC; cdr3_aa: CASSLYSTTGGYEQYF
v_call: TRBV5-1; clone_size: -; d_call: -; j_call: TRBJ1-1; cdr3_nt: TGCGCCAGCAGCTTGGACGGGAGACCCTTAAGGACTGAAGCTTTCTTT; cdr3_aa: CASSLDGRPLRTEAFF
v_call: TRBV27; clone_size: -; d_call: TRBD1; j_call: TRBJ2-7; cdr3_nt: TGTGCCAGCAGTTTGTCTACAGGGGAAGCCTCCTACGAGCAGTACTTC; cdr3_aa: CASSLSTGEASYEQYF
v_call: TRBV15; clone_size: -; d_call: -; j_call: TRBJ2-7; cdr3_nt: TGTGCCACCAGCAGAGATCAAAGGTTCGCCTACGAGCAGTACTTC; cdr3_aa: CATSRDQRFAYEQYF
v_call: TRBV27; clone_size: -; d_call: -; j_call: TRBJ1-5; cdr3_nt: TGTGCCAGCAGTTTATCCCGGTTACAGCCCCAGCATTTT; cdr3_aa: CASSLSRLQPQHF
v_call: TRBV11-2; clone_size: -; d_call: -; j_call: TRBJ1-2; cdr3_nt: TGTGCCAGCAGCTTAAGGGGTTTGGGCTACACCTTC; cdr3_aa: CASSLRGLGYTF
v_call: TRBV27; clone_size: -; d_call: TRBD2; j_call: TRBJ2-3; cdr3_nt: TGTGCCAGCAGCCCTTTGGGGACTAGCGGTACCACAGATACGCAGTATTTT; cdr3_aa: CASSPLGTSGTTDTQYF
v_call: TRBV6-1; clone_size: once; d_call: -; j_call: TRBJ1-1; cdr3_nt: TGTGCCAGCAGTGAAGAAAACAGGTTGAACACTGAAGCTTTCTTT; cdr3_aa: CASSEENRLNTEAFF
v_call: TRBV2; clone_size: -; d_call: -; j_call: TRBJ2-6; cdr3_nt: TGTGCCAGCAGTAGAGGATCCGGGGCCAACGTCCTGACTTTC; cdr3_aa: CASSRGSGANVLTF
v_call: TRBV28; clone_size: -; d_call: -; j_call: TRBJ2-5; cdr3_nt: TGTGCCAGCAGCTACAGGGTGGAAGAGACCCAGTACTTC; cdr3_aa: CASSYRVEETQYF
v_call: TRBV27; clone_size: -; d_call: TRBD1; j_call: TRBJ1-2; cdr3_nt: TGTGCCAGCAGTTTATTGGGGACAGGTCTTGGCTACACCTTC; cdr3_aa: CASSLLGTGLGYTF
v_call: TRBV7-3; clone_size: -; d_call: -; j_call: TRBJ2-3; cdr3_nt: TGTGCCAGCAGCCCAACAGACAGTCCAGATACGCAGTATTTT; cdr3_aa: CASSPTDSPDTQYF
v_call: TRBV7-9; clone_size: -; d_call: -; j_call: TRBJ2-7; cdr3_nt: TGTGCCAGCAGCTTAGTGGGCAGGCGTTCCTACGAGCAGTACTTC; cdr3_aa: CASSLVGRRSYEQYF
v_call: TRBV4-2; clone_size: -; d_call: -; j_call: TRBJ2-5; cdr3_nt: TGTGCCAGCAGCCAGGTTTCAGGGGACACGTACCAAGAGACCCAGTACTTC; cdr3_aa: CASSQVSGDTYQETQYF
v_call: TRBV9; clone_size: -; d_call: TRBD1; j_call: TRBJ2-2; cdr3_nt: TGTGCCAGCGGCACCTCAACAGGGGTTAAAGACACGAACACCGGGGAGCTGTTTTTT; cdr3_aa: CASGTSTGVKDTNTGELFF
v_call: TRBV2; clone_size: -; d_call: -; j_call: TRBJ2-6; cdr3_nt: TGTGCCAGCAGTGAACCCTTACTTGCAGGGTCTGGGGCCAACGTCCTGACTTTC; cdr3_aa: CASSEPLLAGSGANVLTF
v_call: TRBV27; clone_size: -; d_call: -; j_call: TRBJ1-5; cdr3_nt: TGTGCCAGCAAATCGGGACGCACAAATGGGCAGCCCCAGCATTTT; cdr3_aa: CASKSGRTNGQPQHF
v_call: TRBV9; clone_size: once; d_call: TRBD2; j_call: TRBJ2-1; cdr3_nt: TGTGCCAGCAGTTTAGTAGCGGGAGGTCGCAATGAGCAGTTCTTC; cdr3_aa: CASSLVAGGRNEQFF
v_call: TRBV5-1; clone_size: -; d_call: -; j_call: TRBJ1-2; cdr3_nt: TGCGCCAGCAGCTTGTTGGACTTTGGGGGAAACTATGGCTACACCTTC; cdr3_aa: CASSLLDFGGNYGYTF
v_call: TRBV18; clone_size: -; d_call: TRBD2; j_call: TRBJ2-1; cdr3_nt: TGTGCCAGCTCACCGAAACTAGCGGGAGTGGATGAGCAGTTCTTC; cdr3_aa: CASSPKLAGVDEQFF
v_call: TRBV9; clone_size: -; d_call: -; j_call: TRBJ1-2; cdr3_nt: TGTGCCAGCAGCGTATCGGGCGCCAACTATGGCTACACCTTC; cdr3_aa: CASSVSGANYGYTF